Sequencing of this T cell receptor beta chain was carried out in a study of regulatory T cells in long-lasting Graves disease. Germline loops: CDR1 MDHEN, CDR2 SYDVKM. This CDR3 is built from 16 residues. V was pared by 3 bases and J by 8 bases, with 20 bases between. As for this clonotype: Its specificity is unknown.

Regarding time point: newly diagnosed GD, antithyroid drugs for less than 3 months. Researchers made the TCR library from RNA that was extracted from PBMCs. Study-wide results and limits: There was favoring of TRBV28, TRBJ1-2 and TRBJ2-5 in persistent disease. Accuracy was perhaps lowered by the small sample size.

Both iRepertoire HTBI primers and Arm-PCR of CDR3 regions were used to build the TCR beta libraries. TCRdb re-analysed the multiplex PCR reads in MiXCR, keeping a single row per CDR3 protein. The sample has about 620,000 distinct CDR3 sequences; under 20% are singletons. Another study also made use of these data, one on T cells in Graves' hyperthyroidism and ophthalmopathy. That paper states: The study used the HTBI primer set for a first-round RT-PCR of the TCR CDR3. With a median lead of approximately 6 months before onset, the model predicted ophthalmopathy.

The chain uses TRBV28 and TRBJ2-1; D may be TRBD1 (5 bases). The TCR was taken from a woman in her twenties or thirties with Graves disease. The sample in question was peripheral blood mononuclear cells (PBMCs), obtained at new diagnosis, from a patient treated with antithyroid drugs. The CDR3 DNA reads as TGTGCCAGCAGTTTGTGGGGAACAGGCTCGGTACATGAGCAGTTCTTC. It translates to CASSLWGTGSVHEQFF.